This is a list of T cell receptor beta chains from one sample in a study of T cells after yellow fever vaccination. TCRdb reprocessed the 5' RACE reads via MiXCR and lists one record per CDR3 protein. The top ten hold 3.2% of the sample, which has about 340,000 distinct CDR3 sequences, around an eighth seen once. Source: CD4+ T cells sorted from PBMCs, taken 15 days after the yellow fever booster vaccination. The source is a young man who received the YFV17D yellow fever vaccine. CDR3s include the opening cysteine and the closing phenylalanine or tryptophan. A D gene is named only where the DNA matches it firmly. The size of a clone is reported for some rows only, either as once, few or many, or as a class for expanded clones.

>TRBV12-5|TRBJ2-7|-|-
CASGEPGQSVSYEQYF
TGTGCTAGTGGTGAACCGGGACAAAGTGTCTCCTACGAGCAGTACTTC
>TRBV4-1|TRBJ2-2|-|-
CASSPGPNRTPNTGELFF
TGCGCCAGCAGCCCCGGCCCGAACAGGACCCCGAACACCGGGGAGCTGTTTTTT
>TRBV15|TRBJ2-5|-|-
CATSRGGGPGETQYF
TGTGCCACCAGCAGAGGTGGGGGGCCGGGAGAGACCCAGTACTTC
>TRBV9|TRBJ2-5|-|few
CASSVAVQETQYF
TGTGCCAGCAGCGTAGCAGTCCAAGAGACCCAGTACTTC
>TRBV6-5|TRBJ2-3|-|few
CASSPYRASGTDTQYF
TGTGCCAGCAGTCCTTACAGGGCCTCGGGCACAGATACGCAGTATTTT
>TRBV5-1|TRBJ2-3|TRBD2|many
CASSLGTSGTDTQYF
TGCGCCAGCAGCCTCGGGACTAGCGGCACAGATACGCAGTATTTT
>TRBV27|TRBJ2-1|-|-
CASSLTGANEQFF
TGTGCCAGCAGTTTAACAGGAGCAAATGAGCAGTTCTTC
>TRBV14|TRBJ2-3|-|few
CASSPLGIGRKDTQYF
TGTGCCAGCAGCCCCCTGGGGATCGGGCGGAAAGATACGCAGTATTTT
>TRBV10-3|TRBJ2-1|TRBD1|few
CAISVDGTDMYNEQFF
TGTGCCATCAGTGTAGACGGGACAGACATGTACAATGAGCAGTTCTTC
>TRBV6-6|TRBJ2-1|-|few
CASSYSKLVYEQFF
TGTGCCAGCAGTTACTCGAAGTTGGTCTATGAGCAGTTCTTC
>TRBV5-1|TRBJ2-3|-|-
CASSFQSTRDTQYF
TGCGCCAGCAGCTTCCAGTCGACGAGGGATACGCAGTATTTT
>TRBV10-3|TRBJ2-2|-|many
CAISENVGGGRNTGELFF
TGTGCCATCAGTGAGAACGTTGGTGGGGGAAGGAACACCGGGGAGCTGTTTTTT
>TRBV28|TRBJ1-5|-|-
CASSLPPGTLFQPQHF
TGTGCCAGCAGTTTACCCCCCGGGACTCTTTTTCAGCCCCAGCATTTT
>TRBV4-2|TRBJ2-5|TRBD1|few
CASSHTQGALGQETQYF
TGTGCCAGCAGCCACACTCAGGGGGCGCTGGGGCAAGAGACCCAGTACTTC
>TRBV5-1|TRBJ2-5|-|few
CASSRDRRQETQYF
TGCGCCAGCAGCCGGGACCGCCGGCAAGAGACCCAGTACTTC
>TRBV18|TRBJ1-1|-|-
CASSPGSKTEAFF
TGTGCCAGCTCACCAGGATCTAAAACTGAAGCTTTCTTT
>TRBV3-1|TRBJ1-1|-|-
CASSQDSGNTEAFF
TGTGCCAGCAGCCAAGATTCAGGGAACACTGAAGCTTTCTTT
>TRBV5-6|TRBJ1-6|-|few
CASSLVSGSYNSPLHF
TGTGCCAGCAGCTTGGTCTCGGGGTCCTATAATTCACCCCTCCACTTT
>TRBV7-2|TRBJ2-3|-|-
CASSSPRGWRTDTQYF
TGTGCCAGCAGCTCGCCTAGGGGGTGGCGCACAGATACGCAGTATTTT
>TRBV7-2|TRBJ2-5|TRBD2|-
CASRPPRLAGTETQYF
TGTGCCAGCAGACCTCCTCGACTAGCGGGGACTGAGACCCAGTACTTC
>TRBV4-3|TRBJ2-4|-|few
CASSQDEMMGNIQYF
TGCGCCAGCAGCCAAGATGAAATGATGGGGAACATTCAGTACTTC
>TRBV7-2|TRBJ1-6|-|few
CASSPSSGQRNSPLHF
TGTGCCAGCAGCCCATCATCTGGGCAGAGGAATTCACCCCTCCACTTT
>TRBV30|TRBJ1-1|-|-
CAWTRNTEAFF
TGTGCCTGGACTCGGAACACTGAAGCTTTCTTT
>TRBV2|TRBJ2-3|TRBD2|many
CASSVGTTGTQYF
TGTGCCAGCAGTGTCGGGACTACGGGTACGCAGTATTTT
>TRBV3-1|TRBJ2-7|-|-
CASSQAGNSYEQYF
TGTGCCAGCAGCCAAGCTGGGAACTCCTACGAGCAGTACTTC
>TRBV5-1|TRBJ1-2|-|-
CASSWGAGSNYGYTF
TGCGCCAGCAGCTGGGGCGCAGGCAGCAACTATGGCTACACCTTC
>TRBV4-3|TRBJ2-1|TRBD1|-
CASSMGQFYNEQFF
TGCGCCAGCAGCATGGGACAGTTCTACAATGAGCAGTTCTTC
>TRBV12-3/TRBV12-4|TRBJ2-5|-|-
CASRAQTGRETQYF
TGTGCCAGCAGGGCCCAGACAGGGAGGGAGACCCAGTACTTC
>TRBV7-3|TRBJ1-6|-|many
CASSLKAPPDGSPLHF
TGTGCCAGCAGCTTAAAGGCACCGCCGGACGGTTCACCCCTCCACTTT
>TRBV4-2|TRBJ2-3|-|few
CASSQGLDFSTDTQYF
TGTGCCAGCAGCCAAGGATTGGACTTTAGCACAGATACGCAGTATTTT
>TRBV6-2/TRBV6-3|TRBJ2-7|TRBD1|few
CASSRRTGAIYEQYF
TGTGCCAGCAGTAGAAGGACAGGGGCAATCTACGAGCAGTACTTC
>TRBV7-2|TRBJ2-1|-|-
CASSFLPSSYNEQFF
TGTGCCAGCAGCTTTCTCCCGAGCTCCTACAATGAGCAGTTCTTC
>TRBV5-1|TRBJ2-5|TRBD1|many
CASSPGQGAETQYF
TGCGCCAGCAGCCCCGGACAGGGGGCGGAGACCCAGTACTTC
>TRBV6-1|TRBJ2-5|-|-
CASSEGDWGTQYF
TGTGCCAGCAGTGAAGGGGATTGGGGGACCCAGTACTTC
>TRBV7-6|TRBJ2-4|TRBD1|-
CASSLRTGGSRAKNIQYF
TGTGCCAGCAGCCTCCGGACAGGGGGCTCCCGAGCCAAAAACATTCAGTACTTC
>TRBV3-1|TRBJ2-3|-|few
CASSHPSVGTDTQYF
TGTGCCAGCAGCCATCCTAGCGTCGGAACAGATACGCAGTATTTT
>TRBV5-1|TRBJ2-2|-|many
CASSLATSGELFF
TGCGCCAGCAGCTTGGCCACCAGCGGGGAGCTGTTTTTT
>TRBV12-3/TRBV12-4|TRBJ1-6|TRBD1|-
CASSLEGQGNSPLHF
TGTGCCAGCAGTTTAGAAGGACAGGGTAATTCACCCCTCCACTTT
>TRBV20-1|TRBJ1-1|-|once
CSARDEGMAFF
TGCAGTGCTAGAGATGAAGGGATGGCTTTCTTT
>TRBV6-5|TRBJ2-6|-|few
CASSYSYSGANVLTF
TGTGCCAGCAGTTACTCTTACTCTGGGGCCAACGTCCTGACTTTC
>TRBV20-1|TRBJ2-1|-|few
CSAAPSAGYNEQFF
TGCAGTGCTGCACCTAGCGCGGGCTACAATGAGCAGTTCTTC
>TRBV11-2|TRBJ1-2|-|few
CASSADLGSGGYTF
TGTGCCAGCAGCGCCGACCTCGGGAGTGGAGGCTACACCTTC
>TRBV3-1|TRBJ1-2|-|few
CASSQREISYGYTF
TGTGCCAGCAGCCAACGCGAGATATCGTATGGCTACACCTTC
>TRBV5-1|TRBJ2-3|TRBD1|many
CASKGDRGSTDTQYF
TGCGCCAGCAAGGGGGACAGGGGTAGCACAGATACGCAGTATTTT
>TRBV12-2|TRBJ1-5|-|few
CASRRDRGSNQPQHF
TGTGCAAGTCGACGGGACAGGGGAAGCAATCAGCCCCAGCATTTT
>TRBV18|TRBJ1-2|-|-
CASSADSSYGYTF
TGTGCCAGCTCAGCCGACAGTTCCTATGGCTACACCTTC
>TRBV18|TRBJ2-2|-|-
CASSPFQGPAGELFF
TGTGCCAGCTCACCATTCCAGGGTCCGGCCGGGGAGCTGTTTTTT
>TRBV5-1|TRBJ2-3|TRBD2|many
CASKGTGTSLDTQYF
TGCGCCAGCAAGGGCACCGGGACTAGCTTGGATACGCAGTATTTT
>TRBV12-3/TRBV12-4|TRBJ1-2|-|few
CASRTGFYGYTF
TGTGCCAGCAGGACAGGTTTCTATGGCTACACCTTC
>TRBV5-1|TRBJ2-3|-|many
CASSSAGDTQYF
TGCGCCAGCAGTTCCGCGGGAGATACGCAGTATTTT
>TRBV6-5|TRBJ1-1|TRBD1|few
CASRTGVWNTEAFF
TGTGCCAGCAGAACAGGGGTGTGGAACACTGAAGCTTTCTTT
>TRBV3-2|TRBJ2-3|-|-
CASSQRCEAGGTDTQYF
TGTGCCAGCAGCCAGAGATGTGAAGCGGGGGGCACAGATACGCAGTATTTT
>TRBV29-1|TRBJ2-5|-|-
CSVDLATQETQYF
TGCAGCGTTGACTTGGCGACACAAGAGACCCAGTACTTC
>TRBV7-2|TRBJ1-4|-|many
CASSLAGSGYNEKLFF
TGTGCCAGCAGCTTAGCGGGGTCAGGATATAATGAAAAACTGTTTTTT